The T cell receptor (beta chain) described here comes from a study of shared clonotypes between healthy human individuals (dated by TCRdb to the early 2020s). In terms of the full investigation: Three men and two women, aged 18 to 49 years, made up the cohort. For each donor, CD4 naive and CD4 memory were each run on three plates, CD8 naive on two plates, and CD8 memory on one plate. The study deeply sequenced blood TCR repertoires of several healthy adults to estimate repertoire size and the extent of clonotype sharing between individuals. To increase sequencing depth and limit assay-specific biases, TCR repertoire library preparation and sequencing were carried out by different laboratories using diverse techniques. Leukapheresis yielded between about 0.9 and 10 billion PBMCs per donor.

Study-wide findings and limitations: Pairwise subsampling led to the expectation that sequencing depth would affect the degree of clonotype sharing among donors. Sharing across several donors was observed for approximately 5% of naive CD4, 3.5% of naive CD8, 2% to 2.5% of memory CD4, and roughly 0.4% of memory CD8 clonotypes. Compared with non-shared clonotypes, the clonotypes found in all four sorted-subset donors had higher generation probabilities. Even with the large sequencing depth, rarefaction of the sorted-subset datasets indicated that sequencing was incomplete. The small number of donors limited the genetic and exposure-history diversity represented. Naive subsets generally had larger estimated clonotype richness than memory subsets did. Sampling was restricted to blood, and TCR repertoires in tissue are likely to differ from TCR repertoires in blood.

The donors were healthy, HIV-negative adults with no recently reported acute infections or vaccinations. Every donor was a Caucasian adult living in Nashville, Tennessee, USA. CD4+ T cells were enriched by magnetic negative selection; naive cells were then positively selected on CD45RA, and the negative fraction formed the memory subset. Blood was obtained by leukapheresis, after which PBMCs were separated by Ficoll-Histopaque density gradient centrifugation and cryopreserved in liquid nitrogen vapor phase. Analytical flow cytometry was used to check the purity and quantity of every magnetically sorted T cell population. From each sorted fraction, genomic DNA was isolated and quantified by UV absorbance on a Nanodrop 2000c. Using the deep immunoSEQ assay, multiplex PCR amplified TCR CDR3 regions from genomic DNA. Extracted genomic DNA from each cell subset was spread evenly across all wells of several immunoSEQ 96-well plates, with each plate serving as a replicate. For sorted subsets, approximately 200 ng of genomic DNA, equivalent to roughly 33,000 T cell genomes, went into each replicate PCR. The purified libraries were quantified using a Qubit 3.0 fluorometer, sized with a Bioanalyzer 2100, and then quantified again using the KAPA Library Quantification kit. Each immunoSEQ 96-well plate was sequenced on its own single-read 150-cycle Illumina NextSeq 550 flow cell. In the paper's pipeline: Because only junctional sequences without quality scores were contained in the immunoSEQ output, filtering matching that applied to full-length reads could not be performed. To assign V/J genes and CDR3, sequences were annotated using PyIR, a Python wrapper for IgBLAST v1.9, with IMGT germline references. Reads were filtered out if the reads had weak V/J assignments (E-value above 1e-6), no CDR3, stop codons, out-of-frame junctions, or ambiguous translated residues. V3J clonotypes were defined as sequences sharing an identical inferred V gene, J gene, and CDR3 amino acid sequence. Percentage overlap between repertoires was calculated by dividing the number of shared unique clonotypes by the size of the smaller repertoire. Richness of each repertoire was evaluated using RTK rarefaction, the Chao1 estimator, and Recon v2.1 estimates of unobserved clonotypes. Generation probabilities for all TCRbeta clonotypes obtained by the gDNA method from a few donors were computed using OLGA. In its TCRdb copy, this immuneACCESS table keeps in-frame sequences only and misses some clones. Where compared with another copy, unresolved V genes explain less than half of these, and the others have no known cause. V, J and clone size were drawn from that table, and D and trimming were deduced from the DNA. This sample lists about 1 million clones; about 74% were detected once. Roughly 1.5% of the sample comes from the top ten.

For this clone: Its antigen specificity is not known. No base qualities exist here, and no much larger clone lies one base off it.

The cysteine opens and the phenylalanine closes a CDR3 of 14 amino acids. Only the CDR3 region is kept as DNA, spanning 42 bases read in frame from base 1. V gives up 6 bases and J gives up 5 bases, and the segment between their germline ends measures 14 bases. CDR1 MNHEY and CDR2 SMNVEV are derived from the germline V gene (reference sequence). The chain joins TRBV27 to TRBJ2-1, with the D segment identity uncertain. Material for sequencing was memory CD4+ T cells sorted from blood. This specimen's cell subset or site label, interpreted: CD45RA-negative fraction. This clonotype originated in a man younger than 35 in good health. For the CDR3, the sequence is CASRVGSQNNEQFF. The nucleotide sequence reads TGTGCCAGCAGGGTAGGGTCTCAAAACAATGAGCAGTTCTTC.